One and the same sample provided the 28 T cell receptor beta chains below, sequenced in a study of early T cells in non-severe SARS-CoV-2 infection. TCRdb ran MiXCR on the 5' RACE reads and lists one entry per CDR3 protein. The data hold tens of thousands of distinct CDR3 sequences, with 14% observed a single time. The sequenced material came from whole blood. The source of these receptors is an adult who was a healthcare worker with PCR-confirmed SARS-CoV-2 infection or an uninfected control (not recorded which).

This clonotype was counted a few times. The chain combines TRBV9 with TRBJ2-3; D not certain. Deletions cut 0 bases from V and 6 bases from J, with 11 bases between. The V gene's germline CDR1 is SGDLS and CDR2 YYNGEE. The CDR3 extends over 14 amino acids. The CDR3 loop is CASSVENPRDTQYF. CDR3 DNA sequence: TGTGCCAGCAGCGTAGAGAACCCCCGGGATACGCAGTATTTT.

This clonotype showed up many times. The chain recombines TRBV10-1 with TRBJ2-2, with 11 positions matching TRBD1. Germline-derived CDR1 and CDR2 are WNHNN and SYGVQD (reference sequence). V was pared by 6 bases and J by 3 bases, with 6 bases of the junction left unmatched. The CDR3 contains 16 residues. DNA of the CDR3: TGCGCCAGCAGAGAAGGACAGGGGGCAGACACCGGGGAGCTGTTTTTT. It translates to CASREGQGADTGELFF.

CDR3 DNA sequence: TGTGCCAGCAGTTCTTACAGCTACACCGGGGAGCTGTTTTTT. It is translated as CASSSYSYTGELFF. V usage is TRBV6-2 or TRBV6-3 and J usage is TRBJ2-2; D ambiguous. Trimming stripped 4 bases from V and 3 bases from J, with 9 bases between. Germline CDR1 and CDR2: MNHEY and SVGEGT. The CDR3 has 14 residues.

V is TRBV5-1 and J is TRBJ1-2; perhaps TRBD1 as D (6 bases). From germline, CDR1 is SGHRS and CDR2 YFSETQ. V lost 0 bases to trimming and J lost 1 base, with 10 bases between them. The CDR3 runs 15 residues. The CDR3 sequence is CASSLGDNINYGYTF. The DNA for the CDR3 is TGCGCCAGCAGCTTGGGGGACAACATTAACTATGGCTACACCTTC.

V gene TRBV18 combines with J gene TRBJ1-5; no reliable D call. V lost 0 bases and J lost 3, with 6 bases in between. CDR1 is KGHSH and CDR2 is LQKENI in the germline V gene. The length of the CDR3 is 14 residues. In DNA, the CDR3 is TGTGCCAGCTCACCACCCTCTTCCAATCAGCCCCAGCATTTT. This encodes CASSPPSSNQPQHF.

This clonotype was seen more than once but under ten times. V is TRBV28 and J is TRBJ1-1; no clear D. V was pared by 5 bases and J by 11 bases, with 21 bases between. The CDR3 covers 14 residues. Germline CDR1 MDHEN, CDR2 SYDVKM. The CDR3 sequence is CASSPPGSEIVAFF. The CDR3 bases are TGTGCCAGCAGTCCCCCTGGGTCCGAAATAGTGGCTTTCTTT.

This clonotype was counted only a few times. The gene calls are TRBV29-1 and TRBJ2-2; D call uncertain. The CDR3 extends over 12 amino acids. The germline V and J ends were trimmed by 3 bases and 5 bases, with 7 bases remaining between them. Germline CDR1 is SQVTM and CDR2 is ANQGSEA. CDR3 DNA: TGCAGCGTTGATAATAATACCGGGGAGCTGTTTTTT. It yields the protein CSVDNNTGELFF.

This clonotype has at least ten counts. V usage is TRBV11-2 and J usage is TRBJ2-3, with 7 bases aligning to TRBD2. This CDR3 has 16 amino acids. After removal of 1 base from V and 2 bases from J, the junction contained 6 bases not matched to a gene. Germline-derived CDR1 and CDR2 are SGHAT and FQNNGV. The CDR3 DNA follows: TGTGCCAGCAGCTTAGTCTCTAGCGGTACCACAGATACGCAGTATTTT. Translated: CASSLVSSGTTDTQYF.

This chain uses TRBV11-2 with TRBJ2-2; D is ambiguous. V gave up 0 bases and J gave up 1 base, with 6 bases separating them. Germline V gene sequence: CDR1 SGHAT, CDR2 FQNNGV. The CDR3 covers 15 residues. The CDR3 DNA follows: TGTGCCAGCAGCTTAGACGGCCTGAACACCGGGGAGCTGTTTTTT. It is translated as CASSLDGLNTGELFF. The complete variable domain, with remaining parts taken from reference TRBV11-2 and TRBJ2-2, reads EAGVAQSPRYKIIEKRQSVAFWCNPISGHATLYWYQQILGQGPKLLIQFQNNGVVDDSQLPKDRFSAERLKGVDSTLKIQPAKLEDSAVYLCASSLDGLNTGELFFGEGSRLTVL.

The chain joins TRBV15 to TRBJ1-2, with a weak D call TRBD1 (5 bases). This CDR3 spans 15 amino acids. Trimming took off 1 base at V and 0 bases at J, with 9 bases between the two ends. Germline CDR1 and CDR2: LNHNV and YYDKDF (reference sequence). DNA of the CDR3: TGTGCCACCAGCAGAGTTGACAGCGCTAACTATGGCTACACCTTC. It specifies CATSRVDSANYGYTF.

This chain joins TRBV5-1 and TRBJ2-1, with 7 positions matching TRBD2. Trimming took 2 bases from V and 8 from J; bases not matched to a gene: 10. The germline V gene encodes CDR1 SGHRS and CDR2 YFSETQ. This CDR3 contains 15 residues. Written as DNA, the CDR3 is TGCGCCAGCAGCTTAGAGCGGGGACGGGGCCATGAGCAGTTCTTC. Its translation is CASSLERGRGHEQFF.

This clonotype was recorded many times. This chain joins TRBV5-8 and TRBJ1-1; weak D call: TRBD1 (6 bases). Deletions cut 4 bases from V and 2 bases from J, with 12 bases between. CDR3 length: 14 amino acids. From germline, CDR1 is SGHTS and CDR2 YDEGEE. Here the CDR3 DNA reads TGTGCCAGCAGCCCTGGGACATACAACACTGAAGCTTTCTTT. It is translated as CASSPGTYNTEAFF. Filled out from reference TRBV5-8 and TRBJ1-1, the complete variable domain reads EAGVTQSPTHLIKTRGQQATLRCSPISGHTSVYWYQQALGLGLQFLLWYDEGEERNRGNFPPRFSGRQFPNYSSELNVNALELEDSALYLCASSPGTYNTEAFFGQGTRLTVV.

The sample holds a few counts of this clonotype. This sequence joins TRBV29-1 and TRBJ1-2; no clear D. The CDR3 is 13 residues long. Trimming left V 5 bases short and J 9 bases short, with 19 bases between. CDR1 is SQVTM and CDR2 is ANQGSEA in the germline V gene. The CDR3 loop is CSVYVATVLRYTF. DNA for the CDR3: TGCAGCGTTTATGTGGCCACCGTGCTCCGCTACACCTTC.

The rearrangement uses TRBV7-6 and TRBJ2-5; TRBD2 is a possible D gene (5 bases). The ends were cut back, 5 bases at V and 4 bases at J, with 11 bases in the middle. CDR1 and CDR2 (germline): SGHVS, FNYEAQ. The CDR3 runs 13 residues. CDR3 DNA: TGTGCCAGCAGCCAAACTAGGGTAGAGACCCAGTACTTC. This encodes CASSQTRVETQYF.

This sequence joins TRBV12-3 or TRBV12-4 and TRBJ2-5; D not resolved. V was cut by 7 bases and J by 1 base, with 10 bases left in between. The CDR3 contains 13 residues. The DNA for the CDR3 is TGTGCCAGCAAAGGCCGAAGCCAAGAGACCCAGTACTTC. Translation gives CASKGRSQETQYF.

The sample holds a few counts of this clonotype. Here the CDR3 reads CASSTQRRGIGGYTF. Written as DNA, the CDR3 is TGTGCCAGCAGCACCCAACGGAGGGGGATTGGAGGCTACACCTTC. The chain recombines TRBV21-1 with TRBJ1-2; the table assigns TRBD1, which was not confirmed against the DNA. TRBV21-1 is flagged as a pseudogene. The CDR3 is 15 amino acids.

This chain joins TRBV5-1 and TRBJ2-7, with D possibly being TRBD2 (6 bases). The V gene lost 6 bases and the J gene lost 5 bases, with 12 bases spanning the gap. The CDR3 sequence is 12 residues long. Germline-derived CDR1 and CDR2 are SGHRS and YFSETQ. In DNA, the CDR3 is TGCGCCAGCATGCTGGAGGGGCACGAGCAGTACTTC. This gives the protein CASMLEGHEQYF.

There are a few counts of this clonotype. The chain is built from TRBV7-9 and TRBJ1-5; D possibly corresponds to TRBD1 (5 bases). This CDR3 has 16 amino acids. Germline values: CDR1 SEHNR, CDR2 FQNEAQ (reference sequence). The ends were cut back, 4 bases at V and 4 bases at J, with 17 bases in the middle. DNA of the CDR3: TGTGCCAGCAGCTCCGGGGCAAAGGGACCAAATCAGCCCCAGCATTTT. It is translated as CASSSGAKGPNQPQHF.

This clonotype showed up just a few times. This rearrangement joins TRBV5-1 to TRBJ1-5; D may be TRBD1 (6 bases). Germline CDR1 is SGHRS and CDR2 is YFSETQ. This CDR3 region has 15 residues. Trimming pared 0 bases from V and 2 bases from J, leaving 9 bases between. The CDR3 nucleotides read TGCGCCAGCAGCTTGGACTACAGGGGCAATCAGCCCCAGCATTTT. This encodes CASSLDYRGNQPQHF.

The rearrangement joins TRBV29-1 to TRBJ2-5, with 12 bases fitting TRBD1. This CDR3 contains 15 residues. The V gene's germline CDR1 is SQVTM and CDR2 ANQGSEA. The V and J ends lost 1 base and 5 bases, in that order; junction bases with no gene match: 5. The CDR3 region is CSVEGGQGAMETQYF. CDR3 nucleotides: TGCAGCGTTGAAGGGGGACAGGGGGCTATGGAGACCCAGTACTTC.

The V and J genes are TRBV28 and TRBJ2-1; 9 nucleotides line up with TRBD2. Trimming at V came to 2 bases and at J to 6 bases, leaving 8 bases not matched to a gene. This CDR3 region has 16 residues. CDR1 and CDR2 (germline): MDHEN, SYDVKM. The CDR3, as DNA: TGTGCCAGCAGTTTAATCGGCGGGGGGGTATCCAATGAGCAGTTCTTC. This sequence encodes CASSLIGGGVSNEQFF.

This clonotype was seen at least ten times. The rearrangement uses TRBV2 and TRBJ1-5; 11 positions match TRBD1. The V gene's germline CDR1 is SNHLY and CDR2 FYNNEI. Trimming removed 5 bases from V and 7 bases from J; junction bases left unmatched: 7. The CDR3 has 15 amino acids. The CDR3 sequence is CASSLRTGGDQPQHF. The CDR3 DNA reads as TGTGCCAGCAGTCTCCGGACAGGGGGCGACCAGCCCCAGCATTTT.

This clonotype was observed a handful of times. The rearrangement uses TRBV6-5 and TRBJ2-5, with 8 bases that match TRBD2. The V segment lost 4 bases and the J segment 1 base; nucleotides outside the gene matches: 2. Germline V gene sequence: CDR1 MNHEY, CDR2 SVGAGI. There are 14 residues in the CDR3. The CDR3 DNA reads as TGTGCCAGCAGTTTCGGGGGGGCCCAAGAGACCCAGTACTTC. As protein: CASSFGGAQETQYF.

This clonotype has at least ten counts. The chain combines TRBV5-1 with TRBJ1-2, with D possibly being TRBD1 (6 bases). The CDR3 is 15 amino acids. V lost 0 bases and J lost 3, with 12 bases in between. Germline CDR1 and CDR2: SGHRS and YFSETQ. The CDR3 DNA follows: TGCGCCAGCAGCTTGGACAGACCAGGGGACTATGGCTACACCTTC. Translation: CASSLDRPGDYGYTF.

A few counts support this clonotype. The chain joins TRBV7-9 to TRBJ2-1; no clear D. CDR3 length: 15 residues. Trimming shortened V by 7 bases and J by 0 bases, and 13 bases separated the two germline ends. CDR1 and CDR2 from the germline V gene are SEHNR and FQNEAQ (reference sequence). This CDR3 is CASKGLTFSYNEQFF. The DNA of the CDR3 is TGTGCCAGCAAAGGGTTGACCTTCTCCTACAATGAGCAGTTCTTC.

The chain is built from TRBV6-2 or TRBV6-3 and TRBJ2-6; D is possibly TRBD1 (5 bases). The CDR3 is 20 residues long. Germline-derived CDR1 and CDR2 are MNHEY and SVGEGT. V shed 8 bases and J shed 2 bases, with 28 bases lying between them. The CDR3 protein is CASATTPRALGPTGANVLTF. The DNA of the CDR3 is TGTGCCAGCGCCACCACTCCCAGGGCGCTCGGCCCTACTGGGGCCAACGTCCTGACTTTC.

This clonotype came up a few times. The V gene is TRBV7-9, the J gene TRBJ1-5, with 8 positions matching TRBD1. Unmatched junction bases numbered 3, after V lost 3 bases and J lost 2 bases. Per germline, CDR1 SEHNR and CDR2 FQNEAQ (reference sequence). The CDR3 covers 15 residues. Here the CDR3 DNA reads TGTGCCAGCAGCTTGCCGGGACAGGGCAATCAGCCCCAGCATTTT. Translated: CASSLPGQGNQPQHF. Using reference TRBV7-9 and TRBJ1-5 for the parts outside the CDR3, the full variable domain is DTGVSQNPRHKITKRGQNVTFRCDPISEHNRLYWYRQTLGQGPEFLTYFQNEAQLEKSRLLSDRFSAERPKGSFSTLEIQRTEQGDSAMYLCASSLPGQGNQPQHFGDGTRLSIL.

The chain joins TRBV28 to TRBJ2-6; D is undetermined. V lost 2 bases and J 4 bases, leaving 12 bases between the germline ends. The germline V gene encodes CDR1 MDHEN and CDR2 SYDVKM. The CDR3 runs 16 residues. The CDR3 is CASSLIAPLGANVLTF. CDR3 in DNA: TGTGCCAGCAGTTTAATTGCACCCCTCGGGGCCAACGTCCTGACTTTC.